This entry is about one TCR beta chain. TCRdb's table, derived via immunoSEQ multiplex PCR, lists solely in-frame clones and lacks some. The top ten hold approximately 5% of the sample, which has roughly 350,000 clones, 80% to 90% seen once. This record belongs to a study of Ad26.COV2.S vaccination and SARS-CoV-2 variants. V lost 6 bases, J lost 3 bases, and 8 bases stayed unmatched. The CDR3 spans 15 residues. The germline V gene encodes CDR1 SNHLY and CDR2 FYNNEI. Noted treatment: 19 received Ad26.COV2.S at low or high dose, single or two shots; 5 received placebo; per-sample allocation not given. At day 63 after the first vaccine or placebo injection, samples were drawn.

The receptor was isolated from a person aged 18 to 65 who received the Ad26.COV2.S COVID-19 vaccine or a placebo. This chain connects TRBV2 to TRBJ1-3; 7 nucleotides agree with TRBD1. The source material was peripheral blood, sampled in a trial of Ad26.COV2.S vaccine versus placebo. The CDR3 nucleotides read TGTGCCAGCAGCCCCGACAGGGTCTTTGGAAACACCATATATTTT. Its translation: CASSPDRVFGNTIYF. Using reference TRBV2 and TRBJ1-3 for the parts outside the CDR3, the full variable domain is EPEVTQTPSHQVTQMGQEVILRCVPISNHLYFYWYRQILGQKVEFLVSFYNNEISEKSEIFDDQFSVERPDGSNFTLKIRSTKLEDSAMYFCASSPDRVFGNTIYFGEGSWLTVV.